The TCR beta chain under discussion was sequenced for a study of identical twins. From the 5' RACE reads, TCRdb called clonotypes with MiXCR, one entry per CDR3 protein. Here the sample spans some 900,000 distinct CDR3 sequences, 9% to 15% being singletons. Germline values: CDR1 MNHNS, CDR2 SASEGT. This CDR3 region has 14 residues. Trimming pared 8 bases from V and 1 base from J, leaving 12 bases between. Study-level results: The study based its conclusions on cross-sectional statistical analysis and did not follow the same donors. Researchers reported excess low generation probability among twin-shared out-of-frame alpha sequences. Because invariant MAIT and iNKT cells could be present, zero-insertion analyses could be partly confounded.

Worth noting for this clonotype: Its antigen is undetermined.

In addition, the sample was reused for a study of yellow fever vaccine responses in identical twins. That paper adds: Twins reportedly mounted vaccine T cell responses that seemed partly convergent, partly personalized.

Specimen: PBMCs. The TCR sequence derives from a woman between 18 and 29 years old in good health. The chain uses TRBV6-1 and TRBJ2-4; D unclear. This chain's CDR3 is CASGRWSAKNIQYF. DNA for the CDR3: TGTGCCAGCGGACGATGGTCGGCCAAAAACATTCAGTACTTC.